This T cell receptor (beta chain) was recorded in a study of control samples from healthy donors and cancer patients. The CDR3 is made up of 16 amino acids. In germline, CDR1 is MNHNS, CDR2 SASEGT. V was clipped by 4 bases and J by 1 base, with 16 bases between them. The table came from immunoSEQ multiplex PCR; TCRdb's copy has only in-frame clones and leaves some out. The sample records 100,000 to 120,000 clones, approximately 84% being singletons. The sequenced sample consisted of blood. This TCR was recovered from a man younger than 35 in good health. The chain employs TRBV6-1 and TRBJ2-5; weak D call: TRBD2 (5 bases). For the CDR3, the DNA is TGTGCCAGCAGTGCCGCGGGTAGTTTGGTCCAAGAGACCCAGTACTTC. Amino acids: CASSAAGSLVQETQYF.